This TCR beta chain came from a study of T cell responses to AZD1222 COVID-19 vaccine. Findings of the study overall: Recipients of two AZD1222 doses showed rising Spike-specific TCR breadth and depth. Repertoire sampling was restricted to post-peak T cell response timepoints. Spike was spanned by vaccine-associated CD4 TCRs, which were dominant at 160-218 and 743-854.

A note on this clone: The antigen is undetermined.

The protocol was immunoSEQ multiplex PCR, while the TCRdb copy is restricted to in-frame clones and leaves out a portion. The table lists around 180,000 clones, about 89% of them singletons, with less than 3% in the top ten. The germline V and J ends were trimmed by 3 bases and 4 bases, with 10 bases remaining between them. Germline V gene sequence: CDR1 LNHDA, CDR2 SQIVND (reference sequence). The CDR3 length is 14 residues. The clonotype originates from an adult in good health. This specimen consisted of peripheral blood, obtained on day 0 of MenACWY control vaccination. The chain combines TRBV19 with TRBJ2-1; D is undetermined. CDR3 nucleotide sequence: TGTGCCAGTAGTATGAAGGGTCTTTACAATGAGCAGTTCTTC. This translates into CASSMKGLYNEQFF. The full variable domain, with the rest looked up from reference TRBV19 and TRBJ2-1, is DGGITQSPKYLFRKEGQNVTLSCEQNLNHDAMYWYRQDPGQGLRLIYYSQIVNDFQKGDIAEGYSVSREKKESFPLTVTSAQKNPTAFYLCASSMKGLYNEQFFGPGTRLTVL.